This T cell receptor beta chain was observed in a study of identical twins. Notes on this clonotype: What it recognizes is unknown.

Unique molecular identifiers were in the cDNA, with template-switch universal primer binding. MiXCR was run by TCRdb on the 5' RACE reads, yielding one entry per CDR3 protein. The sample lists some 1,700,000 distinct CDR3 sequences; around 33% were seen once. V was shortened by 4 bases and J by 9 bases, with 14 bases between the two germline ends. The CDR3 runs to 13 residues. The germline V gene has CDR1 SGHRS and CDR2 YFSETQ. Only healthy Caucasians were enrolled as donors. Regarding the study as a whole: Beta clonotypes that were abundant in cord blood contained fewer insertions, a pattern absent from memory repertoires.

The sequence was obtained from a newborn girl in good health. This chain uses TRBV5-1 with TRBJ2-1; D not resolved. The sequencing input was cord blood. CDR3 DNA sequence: TGCGCCAGCAGCCGGACCAGCTACGGTGAGCAGTTCTTC. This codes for CASSRTSYGEQFF.